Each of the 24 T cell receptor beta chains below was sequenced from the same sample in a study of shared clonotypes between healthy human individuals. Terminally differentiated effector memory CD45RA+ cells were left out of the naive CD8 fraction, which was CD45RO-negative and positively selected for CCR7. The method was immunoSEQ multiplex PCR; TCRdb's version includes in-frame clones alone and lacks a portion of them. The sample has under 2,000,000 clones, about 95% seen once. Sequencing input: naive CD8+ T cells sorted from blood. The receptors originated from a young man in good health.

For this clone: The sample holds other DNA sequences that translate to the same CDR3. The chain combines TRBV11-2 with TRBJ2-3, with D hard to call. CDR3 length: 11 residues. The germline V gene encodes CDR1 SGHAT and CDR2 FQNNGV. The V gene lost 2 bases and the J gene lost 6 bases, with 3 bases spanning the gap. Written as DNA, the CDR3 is TGTGCCAGCAGCTTACCGGATACGCAGTATTTT. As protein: CASSLPDTQYF.

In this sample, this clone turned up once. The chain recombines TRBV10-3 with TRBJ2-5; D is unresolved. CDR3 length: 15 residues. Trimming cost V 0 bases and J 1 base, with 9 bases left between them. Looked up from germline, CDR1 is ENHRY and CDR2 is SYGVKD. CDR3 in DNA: TGTGCCATCAGTGAGTCGAGGCGGACCCAAGAGACCCAGTACTTC. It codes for CAISESRRTQETQYF.

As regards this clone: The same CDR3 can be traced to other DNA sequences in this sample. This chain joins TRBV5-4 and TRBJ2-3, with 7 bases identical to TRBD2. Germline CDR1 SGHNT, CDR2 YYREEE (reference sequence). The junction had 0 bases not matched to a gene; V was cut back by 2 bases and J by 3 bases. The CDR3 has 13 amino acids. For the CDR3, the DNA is TGTGCCAGCAGCTTCGGGGGGACAGATACGCAGTATTTT. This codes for CASSFGGTDTQYF.

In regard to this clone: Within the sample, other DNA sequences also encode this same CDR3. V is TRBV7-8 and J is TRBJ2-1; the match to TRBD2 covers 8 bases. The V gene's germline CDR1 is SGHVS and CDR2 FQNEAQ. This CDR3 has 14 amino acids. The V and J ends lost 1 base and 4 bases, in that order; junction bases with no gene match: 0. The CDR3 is CASSLGGGYNEQFF. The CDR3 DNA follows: TGTGCCAGCAGCTTAGGCGGGGGGTACAATGAGCAGTTCTTC.

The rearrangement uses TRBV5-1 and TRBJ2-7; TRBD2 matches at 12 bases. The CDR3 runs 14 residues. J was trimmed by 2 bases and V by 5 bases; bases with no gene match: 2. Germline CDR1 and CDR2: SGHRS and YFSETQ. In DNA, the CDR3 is TGCGCCAGCAGGACTAGCGGGAGAGCCTACGAGCAGTACTTC. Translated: CASRTSGRAYEQYF.

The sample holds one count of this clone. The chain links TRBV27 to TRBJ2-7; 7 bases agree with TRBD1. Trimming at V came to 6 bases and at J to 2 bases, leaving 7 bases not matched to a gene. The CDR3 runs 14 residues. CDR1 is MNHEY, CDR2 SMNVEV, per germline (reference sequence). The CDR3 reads CASRETGSPYEQYF. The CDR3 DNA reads TGTGCCAGCAGGGAGACAGGGTCCCCCTACGAGCAGTACTTC.

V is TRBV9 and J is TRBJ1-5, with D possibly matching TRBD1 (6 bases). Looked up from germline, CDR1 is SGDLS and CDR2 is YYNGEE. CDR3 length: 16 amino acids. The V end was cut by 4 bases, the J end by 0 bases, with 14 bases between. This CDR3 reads CASSPQRTASNQPQHF. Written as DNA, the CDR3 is TGTGCCAGCAGCCCCCAGAGGACAGCTAGCAATCAGCCCCAGCATTTT. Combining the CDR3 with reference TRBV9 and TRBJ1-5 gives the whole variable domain DSGVTQTPKHLITATGQRVTLRCSPRSGDLSVYWYQQSLDQGLQFLIQYYNGEERAKGNILERFSAQQFPDLHSELNLSSLELGDSALYFCASSPQRTASNQPQHFGDGTRLSIL.

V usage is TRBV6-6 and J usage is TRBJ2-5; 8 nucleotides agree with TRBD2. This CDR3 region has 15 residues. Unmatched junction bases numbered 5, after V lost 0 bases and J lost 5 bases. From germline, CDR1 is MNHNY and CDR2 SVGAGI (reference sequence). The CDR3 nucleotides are TGTGCCAGCAGTTACTCGCGGGGGGCAGGGGAGACCCAGTACTTC. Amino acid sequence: CASSYSRGAGETQYF.

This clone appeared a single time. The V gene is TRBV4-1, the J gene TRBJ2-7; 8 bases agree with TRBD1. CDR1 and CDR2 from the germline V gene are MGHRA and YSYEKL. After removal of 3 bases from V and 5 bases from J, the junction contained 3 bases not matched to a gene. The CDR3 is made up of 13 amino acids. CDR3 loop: CASSHQGADEQYF. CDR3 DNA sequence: TGCGCCAGCAGCCACCAGGGGGCCGACGAGCAGTACTTC.

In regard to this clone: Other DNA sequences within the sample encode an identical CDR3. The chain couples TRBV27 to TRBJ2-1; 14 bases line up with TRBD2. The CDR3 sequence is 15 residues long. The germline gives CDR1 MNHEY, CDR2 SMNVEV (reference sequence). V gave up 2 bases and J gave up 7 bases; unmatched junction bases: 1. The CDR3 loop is CASSLGTSGGNEQFF. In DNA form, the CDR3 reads TGTGCCAGCAGTTTAGGGACTAGCGGGGGTAATGAGCAGTTCTTC.

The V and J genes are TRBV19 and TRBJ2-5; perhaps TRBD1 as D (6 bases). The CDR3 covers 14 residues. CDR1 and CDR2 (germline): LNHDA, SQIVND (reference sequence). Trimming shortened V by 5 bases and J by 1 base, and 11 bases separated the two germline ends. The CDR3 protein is CASSPGTTQETQYF. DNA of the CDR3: TGTGCCAGTAGTCCCGGGACAACCCAAGAGACCCAGTACTTC.

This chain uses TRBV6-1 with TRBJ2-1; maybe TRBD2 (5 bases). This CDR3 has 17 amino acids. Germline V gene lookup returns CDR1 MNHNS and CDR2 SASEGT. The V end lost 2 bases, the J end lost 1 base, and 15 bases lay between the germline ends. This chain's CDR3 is CASSEPRLAPSYNEQFF. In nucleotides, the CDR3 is TGTGCCAGCAGTGAACCCCGCCTAGCCCCGTCCTACAATGAGCAGTTCTTC.

The CDR3 nucleotides read TGTGCCTGGAGTGTACGGTGGGATGAGCAGTTCTTC. Its translation is CAWSVRWDEQFF. The genes are TRBV30 and TRBJ2-1; no clear D. Germline V gene data show CDR1 as GTSNPN and CDR2 as SVGIG (reference sequence). Between the trimmed V and J ends, which lost 0 bases and 8 bases, there was a span of 8 bases. The CDR3 has 12 residues.

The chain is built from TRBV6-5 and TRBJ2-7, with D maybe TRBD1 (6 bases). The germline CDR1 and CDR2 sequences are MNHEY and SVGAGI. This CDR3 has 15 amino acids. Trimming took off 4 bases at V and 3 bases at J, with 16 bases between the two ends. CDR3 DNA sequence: TGTGCCAGCAGTTCGAGGACAGAAGGGCTCTACGAGCAGTACTTC. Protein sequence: CASSSRTEGLYEQYF.

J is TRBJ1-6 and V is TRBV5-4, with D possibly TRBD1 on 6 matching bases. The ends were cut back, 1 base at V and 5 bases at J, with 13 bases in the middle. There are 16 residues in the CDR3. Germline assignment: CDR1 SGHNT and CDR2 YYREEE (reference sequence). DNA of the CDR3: TGTGCCAGCAGCTTGAGGTCCAGGGGCGATAATTCACCCCTCCACTTT. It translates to CASSLRSRGDNSPLHF.

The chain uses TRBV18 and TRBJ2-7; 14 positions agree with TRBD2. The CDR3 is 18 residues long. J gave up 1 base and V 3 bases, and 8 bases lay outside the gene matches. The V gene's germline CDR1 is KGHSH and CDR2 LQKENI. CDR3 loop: CASSPSGTSGSGSYEQYF. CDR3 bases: TGTGCCAGCTCACCGTCCGGGACTAGCGGGAGTGGTTCCTACGAGCAGTACTTC.

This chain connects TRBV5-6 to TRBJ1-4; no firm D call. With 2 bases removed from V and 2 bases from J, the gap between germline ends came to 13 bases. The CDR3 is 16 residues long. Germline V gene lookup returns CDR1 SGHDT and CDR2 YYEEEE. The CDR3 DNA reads TGTGCCAGCAGCTTAGCCTTTCCCAGCACTAATGAAAAACTGTTTTTT. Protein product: CASSLAFPSTNEKLFF.

The CDR3 nucleotides are TGTGCCAGCAGTTACGGCAGCTTCTACGAGCAGTACTTC. Protein product: CASSYGSFYEQYF. The J gene is TRBJ2-7, the V gene TRBV6-5; no firm D call. V was cut by 2 bases and J by 3 bases, with 8 bases left in between. This CDR3 spans 13 amino acids. Germline CDR1 reads MNHEY; CDR2 reads SVGAGI.

Written as DNA, the CDR3 is TGCGCCAGCAGCCAAGAAAGGACCGGGGAGCTGTTTTTT. Protein product: CASSQERTGELFF. The chain recombines TRBV4-1 with TRBJ2-2; D not certain. The ends were cut back, 0 bases at V and 5 bases at J, with 4 bases in the middle. Germline CDR1 and CDR2: MGHRA and YSYEKL. CDR3 length equals 13 residues.

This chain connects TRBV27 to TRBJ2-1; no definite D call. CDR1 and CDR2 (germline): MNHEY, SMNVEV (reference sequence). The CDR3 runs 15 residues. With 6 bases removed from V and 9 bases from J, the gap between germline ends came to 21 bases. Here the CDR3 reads CASRAHADGRGEQFF. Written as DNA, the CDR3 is TGTGCCAGCAGGGCCCATGCTGATGGGCGAGGTGAGCAGTTCTTC.

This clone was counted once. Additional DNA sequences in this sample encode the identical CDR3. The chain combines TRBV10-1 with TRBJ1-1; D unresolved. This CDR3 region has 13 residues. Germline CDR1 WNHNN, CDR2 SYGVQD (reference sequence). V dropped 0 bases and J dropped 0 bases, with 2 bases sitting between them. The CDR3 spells CASSESMNTEAFF. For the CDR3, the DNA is TGCGCCAGCAGTGAGTCGATGAACACTGAAGCTTTCTTT.

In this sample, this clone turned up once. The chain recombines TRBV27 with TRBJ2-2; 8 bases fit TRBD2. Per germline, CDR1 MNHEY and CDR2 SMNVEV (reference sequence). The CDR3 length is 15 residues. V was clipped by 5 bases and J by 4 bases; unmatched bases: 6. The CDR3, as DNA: TGTGCCAGCAGTCAAGCGGGAGCGGGCACCGGGGAGCTGTTTTTT. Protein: CASSQAGAGTGELFF.

CDR3 in amino acids: CASSPGLAGALSSYEQYF. The DNA of the CDR3 is TGTGCCAGCAGCCCGGGACTAGCGGGGGCCCTAAGCTCCTACGAGCAGTACTTC. The chain links TRBV5-4 to TRBJ2-7, with TRBD2 matching 14 bases. V lost 4 bases to trimming and J lost 0 bases; unmatched junction nucleotides: 9. Germline V gene data show CDR1 as SGHNT and CDR2 as YYREEE (reference sequence). The CDR3 length is 18 residues.

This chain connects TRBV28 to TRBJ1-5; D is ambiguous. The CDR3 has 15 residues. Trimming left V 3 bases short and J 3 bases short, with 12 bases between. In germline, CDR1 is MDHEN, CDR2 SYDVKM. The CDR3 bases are TGTGCCAGCAGTTTGGTACACCCCAACAATCAGCCCCAGCATTTT. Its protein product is CASSLVHPNNQPQHF. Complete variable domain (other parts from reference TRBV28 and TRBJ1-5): DVKVTQSSRYLVKRTGEKVFLECVQDMDHENMFWYRQDPGLGLRLIYFSYDVKMKEKGDIPEGYSVSREKKERFSLILESASTNQTSMYLCASSLVHPNNQPQHFGDGTRLSIL.